This T cell receptor (beta chain) was sequenced for a study of monozygotic twins with inflammatory bowel disease. The study, taken as a whole, reports: Variability may have been added to patient repertoires by differing immunosuppressive treatments. For IBD, no single strong associated signal or clonotype was supported. Among IBD patients, TCRbeta diversity (inverse Simpson) was lower than in healthy co-twins.

In the case of this clonotype: Its cognate antigen is unknown.

For every donor, one blood sample of 2.5 to 3 ml was drawn. One entry per CDR3 protein, without DNA, is what TCRdb gives after re-calling the 5' RACE reads. This repertoire includes around 230,000 distinct CDR3 sequences. This CDR3 contains 12 residues. Looked up from germline, CDR1 is MNHNS and CDR2 is SASEGT. The sequenced sample consisted of blood. This receptor was identified in a human donor with ulcerative colitis or Crohn's disease, or a healthy co-twin of an affected twin (not recorded which). The chain links TRBV6-1 to TRBJ1-5; absent DNA, TCRdb's TRBD1 call cannot be checked. CDR3 amino acids: CASRQGVQPQHF.